The 9 T cell receptor beta chains reported below all come from one sample, sequenced in a study of tumor-infiltrating lymphocytes in primary liver carcinoma. The input was approximately 500 ng total RNA; TCR beta cDNA was made from it with a constant-region primer. Employing slightly modified ARM-PCR, three nested multiplex PCR rounds were run, and these gave rise to the TCR beta libraries. It was with TRBV1-TRBV30 forward primers and a C-beta reverse primer that the first two PCR rounds were run, at roughly 10 cycles each. Using its own MiXCR run on the multiplex PCR reads, TCRdb lists one record per CDR3 protein. The sample holds 250,000 to 400,000 distinct CDR3 sequences, roughly 60% seen once. Researchers drew blood RNA from unsorted whole blood and extracted germline DNA as well. Sequenced sample: peripheral blood. The receptors come from a man between 40 and 49 years old with primary liver carcinoma and hepatitis B virus infection.

Concerning this clonotype itself: A junction boundary mismatches the germline segment, possibly from a read error. This chain connects TRBV5-4 to TRBJ2-7, with TRBD2 identical over 9 bases. This CDR3 spans 14 amino acids. Germline CDR1 SGHNT, CDR2 YYREEE (reference sequence). CDR3 in DNA: TGTGCCAGCAGCTTGCAGCTAGCGGGACACGAGCAGCATTTC. It specifies CASSLQLAGHEQHF.

This clonotype occurred a few times. V gene TRBV6-2 or TRBV6-3 combines with J gene TRBJ2-1; 13 nucleotides line up with TRBD2. CDR1 is MNHEY and CDR2 is SVGEGT in the germline V gene. V lost 4 bases to trimming and J lost 9 bases; unmatched junction nucleotides: 9. This CDR3 contains 16 residues. For the CDR3, the DNA is TGTGCCAGCAGTTCACTAGCGGGAGGGCCGGCGGGTGAGCAGTTCTTC. Amino acid sequence: CASSSLAGGPAGEQFF.

This clonotype has just a few counts. Since a much larger clone is just one base distant, this may be a read error. The V gene is TRBV29-1, the J gene TRBJ2-1, with 10 bases identical to TRBD2. This CDR3 has 14 amino acids. Germline CDR1 is SQVTM and CDR2 is ANQGSEA. V trimming: 3 bases; J trimming: 7 bases; junction bases outside the gene matches: 6. This CDR3 is CSVDIGTSVNEQFF. Written as DNA, the CDR3 is TGCAGCGTTGACATCGGGACTAGCGTAAATGAGCAGTTCTTC.

The chain joins TRBV28 to TRBJ2-1; D might be TRBD1 (6 bases). Trimming shortened V by 4 bases and J by 9 bases, and 25 bases separated the two germline ends. The CDR3 contains 17 residues. The germline CDR1 and CDR2 sequences are MDHEN and SYDVKM. CDR3 amino acids: CASSSPIPHPGAAEQFF. As DNA, the CDR3 is TGTGCCAGCAGTTCCCCCATTCCCCATCCAGGGGCTGCTGAGCAGTTCTTC.

This clonotype appeared many times. This sequence joins TRBV12-3 or TRBV12-4 and TRBJ1-1; D not resolved. There are 12 residues in the CDR3. V was shortened by 6 bases and J by 7 bases, with 12 bases between the two germline ends. CDR3 DNA sequence: TGTGCCAGCAGCCCCGGAGAGATTGAAGCTTTCTTT. Protein product: CASSPGEIEAFF.

This clonotype has only a few counts. The genes are TRBV12-3 or TRBV12-4 and TRBJ1-4; 7 bases fit TRBD1. The CDR3 sequence is 16 residues long. V shed 1 base, J shed 3 bases, and the junction held 5 bases outside the gene matches. Written as DNA, the CDR3 is TGTGCCAGCAGTTTAGGGAGGGGGCGCTCTAATGAAAAACTGTTTTTT. Amino acids: CASSLGRGRSNEKLFF.

This chain uses TRBV14 with TRBJ2-1; D is undetermined. V was shortened by 5 bases and J by 3 bases, with 8 bases between the two germline ends. Germline V CDR1 and CDR2: SGHDN, FVKESK. The CDR3 length is 13 residues. In DNA, the CDR3 is TGTGCCAGCAGCACGACGAACTACAATGAGCAGTTCTTC. This translates into CASSTTNYNEQFF.

This clonotype was seen only a few times. V gene TRBV28 combines with J gene TRBJ1-1, with D perhaps TRBD1 (6 bases). The CDR3 length is 16 residues. In germline, CDR1 is MDHEN, CDR2 SYDVKM. Deletions cut 4 bases from V and 2 bases from J, with 17 bases between. CDR3 loop: CASSSPGHLSNTEAFF. CDR3 DNA sequence: TGTGCCAGCAGTTCCCCGGGACACTTATCAAACACTGAAGCTTTCTTT.

Details on this clonotype: The junction shows a germline mismatch at one end, possibly a read error. The chain couples TRBV5-4 to TRBJ2-7; the match to TRBD1 covers 8 bases. The CDR3 has 15 residues. CDR1 is SGHNT, CDR2 YYREEE, per germline (reference sequence). CDR3 amino acids: CASSLEDRDPYEQYF. The CDR3 coding sequence is TGTGCTAGCAGCCTCGAGGACAGGGATCCCTACGAGCAGTACTTC.